These 8 T cell receptor beta chains came from one sample sequenced in a study of blood T cell repertoires in COVID-19. The repertoire was sequenced with immunoSEQ multiplex PCR; TCRdb's copy has only in-frame clones and lacks some. The sample lists 250,000 to 350,000 clones, over 75% occurring once. Sequenced input: peripheral blood. The receptors were gathered from a woman aged 25 to 39 with COVID-19, enrolled during active disease.

The rearrangement joins TRBV4-2 to TRBJ2-3; 7 positions agree with TRBD1. V lost 2 bases, J lost 0 bases, and 8 bases stayed unmatched. Germline V gives CDR1 LGHNA, CDR2 YNFKEQ. The CDR3 sequence is 17 residues long. The CDR3 loop reads CASSQPRTGTSTDTQYF. DNA of the CDR3: TGTGCCAGCAGCCAACCCCGGACAGGTACTAGCACAGATACGCAGTATTTT.

This chain joins TRBV5-4 and TRBJ2-3; no clear D. CDR1 is SGHNT and CDR2 is YYREEE in the germline V gene (reference sequence). V shed 4 bases and J shed 3 bases, with 9 bases lying between them. The CDR3 contains 13 residues. The CDR3 bases are TGTGCCAGCAGCCTTCTGGAGACAGATACGCAGTATTTT. Protein sequence: CASSLLETDTQYF.

The rearrangement links TRBV19 to TRBJ2-2; unclear D gene. V was trimmed by 2 bases and J by 0 bases, leaving 7 bases between them. This CDR3 is 15 amino acids long. Germline lookup yields CDR1 LNHDA and CDR2 SQIVND (reference sequence). CDR3 protein: CASSIQATNTGELFF. The DNA of the CDR3 is TGTGCCAGTAGTATACAGGCGACGAACACCGGGGAGCTGTTTTTT.

This chain links TRBV7-8 with TRBJ1-3; D is unclear. The length of the CDR3 is 16 residues. From germline, CDR1 is SGHVS and CDR2 FQNEAQ. Trimming took 2 bases from V and 4 from J, leaving 15 bases between them. In DNA, the CDR3 is TGTGCCAGCAGCTTATTAGCTGGAGCGGGGGGAAACACCATATATTTT. Protein sequence: CASSLLAGAGGNTIYF.

V usage is TRBV29-1 and J usage is TRBJ2-1; unclear D gene. The V and J ends lost 5 bases and 2 bases respectively, with 7 bases between them. The CDR3 is 12 residues long. The V gene's germline CDR1 is SQVTM and CDR2 ANQGSEA. The CDR3 DNA reads TGCAGCGTTAATGCGGCCTACAATGAGCAGTTCTTC. Its protein product is CSVNAAYNEQFF.

The rearrangement joins TRBV19 to TRBJ2-3, with D perhaps matching TRBD1 (6 bases). From germline, CDR1 is LNHDA and CDR2 SQIVND (reference sequence). Trimming pared 2 bases from V and 6 bases from J, leaving 12 bases between. The CDR3 runs to 14 residues. The CDR3 region has the DNA TGTGCCAGTAGTATACAGGGGAGTTCCGATACGCAGTATTTT. Its protein is CASSIQGSSDTQYF.

This clone occurred once. The chain combines TRBV10-3 with TRBJ2-7; tentative D call: TRBD2 (5 bases). In germline, CDR1 is ENHRY, CDR2 SYGVKD. This CDR3 is built from 12 residues. V gave up 11 bases and J gave up 6 bases, with 17 bases separating them. The CDR3 sequence: CARPGFHIEQYF. The CDR3 coding sequence is TGTGCCCGACCGGGATTTCACATCGAGCAGTACTTC.

This sequence joins TRBV2 and TRBJ1-2; weak D call: TRBD1 (6 bases). The CDR3 extends over 14 amino acids. Germline V gene sequence: CDR1 SNHLY, CDR2 FYNNEI. V was trimmed by 1 base and J by 4 bases, leaving 10 bases between them. CDR3 nucleotide sequence: TGTGCCAGCAGTGAAGACGGCAGGGGCTATGGCTACACCTTC. This sequence encodes CASSEDGRGYGYTF.